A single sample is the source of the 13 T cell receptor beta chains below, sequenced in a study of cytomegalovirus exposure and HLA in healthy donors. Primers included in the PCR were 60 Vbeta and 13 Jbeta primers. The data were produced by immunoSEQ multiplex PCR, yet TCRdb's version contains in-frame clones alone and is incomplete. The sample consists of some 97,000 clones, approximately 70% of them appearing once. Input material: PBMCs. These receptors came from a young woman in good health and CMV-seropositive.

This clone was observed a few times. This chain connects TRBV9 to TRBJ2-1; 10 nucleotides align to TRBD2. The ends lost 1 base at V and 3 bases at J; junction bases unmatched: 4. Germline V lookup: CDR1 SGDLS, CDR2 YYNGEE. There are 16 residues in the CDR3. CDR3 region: CASSVLLAGDYNEQFF. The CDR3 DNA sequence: TGTGCCAGCAGCGTACTCCTAGCGGGGGACTACAATGAGCAGTTCTTC.

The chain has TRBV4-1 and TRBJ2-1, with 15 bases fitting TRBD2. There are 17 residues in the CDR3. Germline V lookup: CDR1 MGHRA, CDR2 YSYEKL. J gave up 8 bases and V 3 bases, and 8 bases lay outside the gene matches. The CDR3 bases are TGCGCCAGCAGCCAGCGGACTAGCGGGAGGGCCGTGGATGAGCAGTTCTTC. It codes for CASSQRTSGRAVDEQFF.

The CDR3 nucleotides read TGCAGCGTATCGCTGCGTGGAGATACGCAGTATTTT. It codes for CSVSLRGDTQYF. J is TRBJ2-3 and V is TRBV29-1; D remains ambiguous. Germline V gene data show CDR1 as SQVTM and CDR2 as ANQGSEA. Trimming left V 6 bases short and J 5 bases short, with 12 bases between. This CDR3 comprises 12 residues.

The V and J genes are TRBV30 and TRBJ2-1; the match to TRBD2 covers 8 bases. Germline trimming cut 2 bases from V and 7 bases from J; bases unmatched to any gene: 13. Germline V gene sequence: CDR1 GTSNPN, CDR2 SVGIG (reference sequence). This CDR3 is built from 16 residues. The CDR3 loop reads CAWSSRVAGLRNEQFF. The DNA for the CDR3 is TGTGCCTGGAGTAGTAGGGTAGCGGGATTGCGGAATGAGCAGTTCTTC.

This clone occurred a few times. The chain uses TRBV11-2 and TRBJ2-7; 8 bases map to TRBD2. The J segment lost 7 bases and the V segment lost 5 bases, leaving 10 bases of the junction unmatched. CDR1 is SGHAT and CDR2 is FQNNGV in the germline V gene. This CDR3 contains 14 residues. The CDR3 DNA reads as TGTGCCAGCAGCCCCGGACTAGCATCGGGGGAGCAGTACTTC. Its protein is CASSPGLASGEQYF.

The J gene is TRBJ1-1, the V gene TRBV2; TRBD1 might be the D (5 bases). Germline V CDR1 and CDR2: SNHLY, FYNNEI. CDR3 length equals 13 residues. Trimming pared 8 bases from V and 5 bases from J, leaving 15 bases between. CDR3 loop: CASEGTSGTEAFF. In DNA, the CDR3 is TGTGCCAGCGAAGGGACTTCCGGAACTGAAGCTTTCTTT.

CDR3 coding DNA: TGTGCCAGCAGCCCTCGACAGGGGGCGCCGGATGGCTACACCTTC. It yields the protein CASSPRQGAPDGYTF. The chain carries TRBV13 and TRBJ1-2; 10 nucleotides align to TRBD1. Germline-derived CDR1 and CDR2 are PRHDT and FYEKMQ (reference sequence). The V gene end was trimmed by 5 bases and the J gene end by 6 bases; junction bases not matched to a gene: 9. The CDR3 totals 15 residues.

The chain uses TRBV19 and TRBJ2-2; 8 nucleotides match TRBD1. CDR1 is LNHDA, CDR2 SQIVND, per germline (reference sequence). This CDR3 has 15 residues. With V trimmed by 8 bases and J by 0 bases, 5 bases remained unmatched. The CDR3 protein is CASSIQGANTGELFF. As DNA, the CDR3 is TGTGCCAGTTCAATACAGGGGGCGAACACCGGGGAGCTGTTTTTT.

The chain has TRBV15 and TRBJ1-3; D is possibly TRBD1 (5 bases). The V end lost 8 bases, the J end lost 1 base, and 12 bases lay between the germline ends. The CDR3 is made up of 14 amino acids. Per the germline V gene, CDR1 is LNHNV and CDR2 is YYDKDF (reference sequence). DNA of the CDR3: TGTGCCACCGGGGCAGGGTTGTCTGGAAACACCATATATTTT. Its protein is CATGAGLSGNTIYF. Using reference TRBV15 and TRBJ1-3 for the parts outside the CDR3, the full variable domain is DAMVIQNPRYQVTQFGKPVTLSCSQTLNHNVMYWYQQKSSQAPKLLFHYYDKDFNNEADTPDNFQSRRPNTSFCFLDIRSPGLGDTAMYLCATGAGLSGNTIYFGEGSWLTVV.

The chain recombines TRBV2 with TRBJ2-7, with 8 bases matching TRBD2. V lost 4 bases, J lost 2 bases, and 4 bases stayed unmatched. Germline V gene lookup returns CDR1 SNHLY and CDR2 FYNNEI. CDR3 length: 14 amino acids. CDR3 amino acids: CASSASGPTYEQYF. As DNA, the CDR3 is TGTGCCAGCAGTGCTAGCGGGCCAACCTACGAGCAGTACTTC. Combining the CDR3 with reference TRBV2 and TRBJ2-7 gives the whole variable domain EPEVTQTPSHQVTQMGQEVILRCVPISNHLYFYWYRQILGQKVEFLVSFYNNEISEKSEIFDDQFSVERPDGSNFTLKIRSTKLEDSAMYFCASSASGPTYEQYFGPGTRLTVT.

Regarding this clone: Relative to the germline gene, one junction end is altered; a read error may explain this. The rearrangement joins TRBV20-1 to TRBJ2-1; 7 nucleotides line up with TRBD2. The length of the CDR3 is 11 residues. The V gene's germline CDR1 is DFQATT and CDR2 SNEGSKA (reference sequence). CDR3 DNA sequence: TGCAGTGCTAGAGAGAGCGGGACGTCGGTCTTC. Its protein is CSARESGTSVF.

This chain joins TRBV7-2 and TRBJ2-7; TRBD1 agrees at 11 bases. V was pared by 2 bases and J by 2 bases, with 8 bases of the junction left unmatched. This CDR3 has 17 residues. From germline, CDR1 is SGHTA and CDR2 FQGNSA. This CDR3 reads CASSLLGGGQGAYEQYF. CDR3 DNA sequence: TGTGCCAGCAGCTTATTAGGGGGGGGACAGGGGGCCTACGAGCAGTACTTC.

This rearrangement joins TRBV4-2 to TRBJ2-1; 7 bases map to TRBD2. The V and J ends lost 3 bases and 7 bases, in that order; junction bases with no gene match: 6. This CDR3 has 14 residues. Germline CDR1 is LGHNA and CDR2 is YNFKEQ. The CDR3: CASSHGLVWNEQFF. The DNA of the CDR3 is TGTGCCAGCAGCCACGGACTAGTCTGGAATGAGCAGTTCTTC.